This paragraph reports one T cell receptor beta chain. Its antigen is still unknown. Germline CDR1 and CDR2: MNHNS and SASEGT. CDR3 size: 14 residues. Trimming cost V 7 bases and J 4 bases, with 15 bases left between them. The data were taken from a study of CD8 T cells in ankylosing spondylitis. Study-wide results and caveats: Significant enrichment of disease-linked clones was reported in matched ankylosing spondylitis synovial fluid. Clones linked to disease, bearing a CD8+ phenotype, were relatively rare in peripheral blood. Typical of ankylosing spondylitis blood, it appeared, was a TCR beta motif of eight highly homologous variants.

Library preparation for TCR beta used quantitative 5'-RACE with molecular barcodes. TCRdb used MiXCR to reprocess the 5' RACE reads, holding one entry per CDR3 protein. The repertoire holds about 540,000 distinct CDR3 sequences, with approximately 11% as singletons. The receptor comes from a male donor with ankylosing spondylitis. The sequencing sample was made of blood, either unsorted or a sorted T cell fraction (not recorded which). This chain connects TRBV6-1 to TRBJ2-3; D is tentatively TRBD1 or TRBD2 (5 bases each). DNA for the CDR3: TGTGCCAGCATCGAGGGGCCCTGGGCAGATACGCAGTATTTT. Translating it yields CASIEGPWADTQYF.